What follows describes a single TCR beta chain. Its antigen specificity is not known. The record has no base qualities; no much larger clone is one base away. The immunoSEQ platform was used to carry out deep TCRbeta sequencing. Per the authors' processing: Only productive rearrangements were exported from the immunoSEQ Analyzer for further analysis. T cell phenotypes were assigned to bulk TCRbeta clonotypes by matching the clonotypes to single-cell RNA+TCR-seq clones with the same TCRbeta sequence. Using bulk TCR sequencing data, clone enrichment in tumor was calculated by dividing a clone's tumor frequency by the same clone's PBMC frequency. GLIPH was used to group TCRs into specificity groups, clusters of distinct TCRs likely recognizing common antigens via shared CDR3 motifs. Held by TCRdb, this immuneACCESS table contains in-frame sequences only and omits some clones. Under half of the omission traces to an unresolved V gene where checked; the cause of the rest is unknown. The V and J calls and clone size come from that table; D and trimming were worked out from the DNA. In this sample the table shows about 35,000 clones, around 78% of which occur a single time. The ten most abundant clones make up 38% of the sample.

This sample was included in a study of T cells in tumors after PD-1 blockade (dated by TCRdb to 2018 to 2020). Looking at the study overall: Patients with prior checkpoint blockade, systemic immunosuppressant use, or recent radiotherapy or other anti-cancer therapy within 4 weeks were excluded. Treatment consisted of either cemiplimab 350 mg every 2 weeks or pembrolizumab 200 mg every 3 weeks. Some patients also continued taking vismodegib 150 mg daily during anti-PD-1 treatment. An average of 113,528 TCR templates (range about 23,000-257,772) and approximately 38,000 unique clonotypes was obtained for peripheral blood samples. Paired single-cell RNA and TCR sequencing was done in the study on site-matched tumors from patients with BCC or SCC, both before and after anti-PD-1 therapy. To compare clonotypes in blood versus tumor, bulk TCR sequencing was run on roughly 10 peripheral blood samples drawn from four or five patients. Clinical response was assessed using RECIST version 1.1.

What the research found in general, with its limitations: About 41% of tumor TCR clonotypes were detected in blood, and some novel exhausted tumor clones were observed in pre-treatment blood, which was taken as suggesting peripheral recruitment. Where the novel T cell clones came from was not determined, and possible sources could include lymphoid organs or rare unexpanded clones inside the tumor or in the tumor periphery.

Reading the label with the study, this specimen's time point is: before anti-PD-1 therapy. Genomic DNA extracted from tumor biopsies or peripheral blood was used for bulk TCRbeta sequencing, with input ranging from about 550 ng to 6,004 ng. Histologically proven advanced or metastatic basal or squamous cell carcinoma was present in all patients, all of whom were poor candidates for surgical resection. The basal cell carcinoma cohort was made up of roughly 10 patients, and bulk tumor TCR sequencing was performed for several of these patients. V lost 2 bases and J lost 5 bases; the stretch between them is 4 bases long. Based on the germline V gene (reference sequence), the CDR1 and CDR2 sequences are LNHDA and SQIVND. From its cysteine to its phenylalanine, the CDR3 spans 11 amino acids. The entry retains the CDR3 DNA only, 33 bases that are in frame from base 1.

This sequence uses TRBV19 and TRBJ2-7; the D gene remains uncertain. This TCR came from a human donor with basal cell carcinoma. Sequenced material: PBMCs, taken before anti-PD-1 treatment. At the DNA level, the sequence is TGTGCCAGTAGTATAAGCGACGAGCAGTACTTC. This codes for CASSISDEQYF.